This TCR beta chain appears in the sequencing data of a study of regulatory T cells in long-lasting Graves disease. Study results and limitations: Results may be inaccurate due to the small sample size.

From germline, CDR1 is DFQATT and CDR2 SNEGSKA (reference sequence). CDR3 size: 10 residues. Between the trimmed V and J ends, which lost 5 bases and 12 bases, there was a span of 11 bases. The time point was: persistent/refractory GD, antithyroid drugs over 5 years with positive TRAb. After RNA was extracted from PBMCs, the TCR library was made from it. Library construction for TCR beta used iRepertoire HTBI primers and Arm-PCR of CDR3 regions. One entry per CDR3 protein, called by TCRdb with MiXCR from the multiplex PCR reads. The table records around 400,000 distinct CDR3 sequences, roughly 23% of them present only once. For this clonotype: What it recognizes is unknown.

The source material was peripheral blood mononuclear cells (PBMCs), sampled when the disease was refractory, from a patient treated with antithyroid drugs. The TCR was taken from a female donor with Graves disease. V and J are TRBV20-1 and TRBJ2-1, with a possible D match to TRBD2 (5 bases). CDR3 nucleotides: TGCAGTGCTGCACAAGAGGGGCAGTTCTTC. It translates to CSAAQEGQFF.